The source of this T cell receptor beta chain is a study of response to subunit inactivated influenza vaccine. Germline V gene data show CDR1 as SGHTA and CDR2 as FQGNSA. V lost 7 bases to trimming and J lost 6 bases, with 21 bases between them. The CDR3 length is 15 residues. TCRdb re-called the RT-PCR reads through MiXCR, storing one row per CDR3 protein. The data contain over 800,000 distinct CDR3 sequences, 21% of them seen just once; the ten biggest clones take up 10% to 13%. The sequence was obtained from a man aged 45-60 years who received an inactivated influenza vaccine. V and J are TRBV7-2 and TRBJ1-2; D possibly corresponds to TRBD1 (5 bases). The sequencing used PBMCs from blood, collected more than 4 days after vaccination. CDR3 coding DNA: TGTGCCAGCAACTCCTGGAGTGGGCAGGGTGATGGCTACACCTTC. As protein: CASNSWSGQGDGYTF.